This TCR beta chain is drawn from a study of radiation and T cells in renal cell carcinoma. Overall study findings and caveats: Top tumor clonotypes rose in blood 2 weeks post-radiation, then contracted. Tumor samples were small regions of around 1 g. In nephrectomy-only tumors, top 100 clonotypes averaged roughly 40%, versus around 50% irradiated.

This clone has more than one count but fewer than ten. Its specificity is not known. Profiling relied on immunoSEQ multiplex PCR, and the TCRdb table lists in-frame clones only, not all of them. The repertoire holds 22,000 or so clones, with roughly half as singletons. Regarding treatment: 15 Gy SBRT to primary tumor, nephrectomy 4 weeks later. Nephrectomy followed 15 Gy stereotactic body radiation by 4 weeks. The CDR3 has 13 amino acids. CDR1 and CDR2 from the germline V gene are MNHNS and SASEGT. V lost 1 base, J lost 5 bases, and 9 bases lay in between. The sequencing used tumor tissue, collected from a patient whose treatment included radiotherapy and nephrectomy. V gene TRBV6-1 combines with J gene TRBJ2-7, with D perhaps matching TRBD1 (6 bases). The receptor was isolated from a woman in her forties or fifties with renal cell carcinoma. For the CDR3, the DNA is TGTGCCAGCAGTGAAGGCAGGGACAACGAGCAGTACTTC. It codes for CASSEGRDNEQYF.